Shown below are 2 T cell receptor beta chains from a single sample sequenced in a study of spatial heterogeneity in lung cancer (dated by TCRdb to between 2018 and 2021). The library was prepared using 5' RACE. Sequencing was performed on a NextSeq 500. Clones were called with MiXCR by TCRdb after fastp trimmed the public reads at Q25, and only in-frame beta chains were retained. All rows with the same CDR3 protein become a single entry with the most common DNA and genes. The table for this sample lists just over 75,000 distinct CDR3 sequences; approximately 8% of them were counted only once. The leading ten clones occupy 6.8% of the sample. Per the publication, the time point label means: sample taken at primary tumor resection. Sequenced here: PBMCs, sampled at surgery. Receptors originate from a male donor with early-stage non-small cell lung cancer.

This clonotype was observed many times. The chain is built from TRBV5-1 and TRBJ1-1; no firm D call. CDR3 length: 14 residues. Germline V gene sequence: CDR1 SGHRS, CDR2 YFSETQ. V lost 0 bases and J 3 bases, leaving 9 bases between the germline ends. In DNA form, the CDR3 reads TGCGCCAGCAGCTTGGGTAATAGGGACACTGAAGCTTTCTTT. It yields the protein CASSLGNRDTEAFF.

This clonotype was seen ten or more times. The V call is TRBV10-3, the J call TRBJ2-7; the D is unclear. V dropped 3 bases and J dropped 3 bases, with 3 bases sitting between them. The CDR3 extends over 11 amino acids. Germline V CDR1 and CDR2: ENHRY, SYGVKD. The CDR3 spells CAISDNYEQYF. CDR3 in DNA: TGTGCCATCAGTGACAACTACGAGCAGTACTTC.